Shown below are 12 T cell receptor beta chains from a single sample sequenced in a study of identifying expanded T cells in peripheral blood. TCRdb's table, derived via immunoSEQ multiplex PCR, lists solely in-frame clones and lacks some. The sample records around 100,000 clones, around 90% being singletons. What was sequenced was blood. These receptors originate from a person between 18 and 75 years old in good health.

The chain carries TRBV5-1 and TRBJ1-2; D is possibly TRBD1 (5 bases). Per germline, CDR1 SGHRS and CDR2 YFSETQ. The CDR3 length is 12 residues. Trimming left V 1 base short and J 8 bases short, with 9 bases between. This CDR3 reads CASSLSGGGYTF. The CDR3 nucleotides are TGCGCCAGCAGCTTGAGCGGGGGAGGCTACACCTTC.

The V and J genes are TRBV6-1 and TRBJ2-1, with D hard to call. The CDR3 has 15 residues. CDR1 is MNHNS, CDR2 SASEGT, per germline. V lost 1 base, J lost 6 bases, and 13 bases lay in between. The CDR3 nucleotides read TGTGCCAGCAGTGAAGGGACCCGGAGATTCAATGAGCAGTTCTTC. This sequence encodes CASSEGTRRFNEQFF.

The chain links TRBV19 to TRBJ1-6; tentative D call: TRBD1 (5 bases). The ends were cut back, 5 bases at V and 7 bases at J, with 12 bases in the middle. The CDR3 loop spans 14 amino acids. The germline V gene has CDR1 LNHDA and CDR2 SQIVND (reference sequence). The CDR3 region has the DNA TGTGCCAGTAGTCCGGGGCTGGGGAATTCACCCCTCCACTTT. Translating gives CASSPGLGNSPLHF.

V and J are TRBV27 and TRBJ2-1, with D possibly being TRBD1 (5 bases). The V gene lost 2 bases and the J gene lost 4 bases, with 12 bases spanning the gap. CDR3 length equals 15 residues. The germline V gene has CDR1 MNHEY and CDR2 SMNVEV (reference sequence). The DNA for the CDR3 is TGTGCCAGCAGTTTAAACAGGCAAACATACAATGAGCAGTTCTTC. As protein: CASSLNRQTYNEQFF.

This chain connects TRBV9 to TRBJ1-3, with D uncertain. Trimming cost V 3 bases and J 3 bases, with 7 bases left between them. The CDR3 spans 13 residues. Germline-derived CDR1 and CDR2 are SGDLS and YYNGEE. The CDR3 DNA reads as TGTGCCAGCAGCGCCCACGGTGGAAACACCATATATTTT. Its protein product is CASSAHGGNTIYF. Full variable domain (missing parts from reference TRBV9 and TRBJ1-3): DSGVTQTPKHLITATGQRVTLRCSPRSGDLSVYWYQQSLDQGLQFLIQYYNGEERAKGNILERFSAQQFPDLHSELNLSSLELGDSALYFCASSAHGGNTIYFGEGSWLTVV.

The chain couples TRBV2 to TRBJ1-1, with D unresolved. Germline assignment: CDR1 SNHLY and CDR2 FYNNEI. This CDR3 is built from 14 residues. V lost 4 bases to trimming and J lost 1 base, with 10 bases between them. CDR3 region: CASSGLTGNTEAFF. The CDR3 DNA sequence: TGTGCCAGCAGTGGGTTAACTGGGAACACTGAAGCTTTCTTT.

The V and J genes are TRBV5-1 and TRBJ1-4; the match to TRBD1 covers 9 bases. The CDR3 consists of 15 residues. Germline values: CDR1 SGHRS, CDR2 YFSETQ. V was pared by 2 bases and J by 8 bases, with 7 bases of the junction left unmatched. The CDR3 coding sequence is TGCGCCAGCAGCTTCGAACATGACAGGGGGGAAAAACTGTTTTTT. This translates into CASSFEHDRGEKLFF.

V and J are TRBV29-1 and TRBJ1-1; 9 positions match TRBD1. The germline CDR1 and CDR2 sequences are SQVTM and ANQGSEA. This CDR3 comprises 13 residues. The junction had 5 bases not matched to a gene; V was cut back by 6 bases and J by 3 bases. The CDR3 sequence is CSVKTGGHTEAFF. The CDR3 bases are TGCAGCGTAAAGACAGGGGGGCACACTGAAGCTTTCTTT.

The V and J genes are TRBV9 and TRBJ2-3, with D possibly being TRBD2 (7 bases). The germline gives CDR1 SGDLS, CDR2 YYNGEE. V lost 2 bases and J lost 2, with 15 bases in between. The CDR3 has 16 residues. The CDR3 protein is CASSVTAGAPTDTQYF. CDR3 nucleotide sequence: TGTGCCAGCAGCGTTACGGCGGGGGCCCCCACAGATACGCAGTATTTT.

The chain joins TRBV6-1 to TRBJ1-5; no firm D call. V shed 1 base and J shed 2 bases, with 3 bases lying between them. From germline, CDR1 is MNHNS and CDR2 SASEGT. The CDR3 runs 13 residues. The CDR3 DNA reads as TGTGCCAGCAGTGAAGTCGGCAATCAGCCCCAGCATTTT. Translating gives CASSEVGNQPQHF.

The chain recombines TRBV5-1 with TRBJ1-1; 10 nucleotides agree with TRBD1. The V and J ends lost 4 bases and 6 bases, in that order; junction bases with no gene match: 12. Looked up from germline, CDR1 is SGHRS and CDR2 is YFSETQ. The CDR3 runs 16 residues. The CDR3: CASSPMTGGRGAEAFF. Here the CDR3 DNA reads TGCGCCAGCAGCCCTATGACAGGGGGCCGTGGGGCTGAAGCTTTCTTT.

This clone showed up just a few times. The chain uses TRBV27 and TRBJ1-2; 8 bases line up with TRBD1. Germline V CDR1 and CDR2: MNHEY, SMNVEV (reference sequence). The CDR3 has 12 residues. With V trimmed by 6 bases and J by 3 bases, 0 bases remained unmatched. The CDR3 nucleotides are TGTGCCAGCAGGACAGGGGACTATGGCTACACCTTC. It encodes CASRTGDYGYTF.